These 20 T cell receptor beta chains were all obtained from the same sample, sequenced in a study of T cell clones after liver transplantation. Some clones are missing from TCRdb's copy, which holds only in-frame ones; the method was immunoSEQ multiplex PCR. The sample lists over 70,000 clones; 80% were seen once. The specimen was CD4+ T cells from blood, collected 12 months after liver transplant. These receptors were taken from a human patient who received a liver transplant. Some T cells may be supplied by the graft donor.

This clone was counted a few times. The V and J genes are TRBV6-1 and TRBJ2-7, with D maybe TRBD1 (6 bases). V was clipped by 4 bases and J by 3 bases, with 13 bases between them. CDR3 length equals 14 residues. Per germline, CDR1 MNHNS and CDR2 SASEGT. CDR3 sequence: CASSASGADYEQYF. Here the CDR3 DNA reads TGTGCCAGCAGTGCCTCAGGGGCCGACTACGAGCAGTACTTC.

The chain couples TRBV5-5 to TRBJ2-3; D remains ambiguous. Per germline, CDR1 SGHKS and CDR2 YYEKEE (reference sequence). V was shortened by 2 bases and J by 2 bases, with 3 bases between the two germline ends. The CDR3 extends over 12 amino acids. The CDR3 coding sequence is TGTGCCAGCAGCTTAATCACAGATACGCAGTATTTT. It translates to CASSLITDTQYF.

The rearrangement joins TRBV7-3 to TRBJ2-2; D remains ambiguous. The germline V gene encodes CDR1 SGHTA and CDR2 FQGTGA. This CDR3 is 12 amino acids long. Trimming stripped 4 bases from V and 5 bases from J, with 5 bases between. CDR3 sequence reads: CASSSRTGELFF. Here the CDR3 DNA reads TGTGCCAGCAGCTCCCGAACCGGGGAGCTGTTTTTT.

J is TRBJ1-1 and V is TRBV28, with TRBD1 as a possible D gene (5 bases). Germline V gives CDR1 MDHEN, CDR2 SYDVKM. CDR3 length equals 13 residues. The ends were cut back, 5 bases at V and 4 bases at J, with 11 bases in the middle. The CDR3 protein is CASSPDIVTEAFF. CDR3 nucleotides: TGTGCCAGCAGTCCGGACATAGTCACTGAAGCTTTCTTT. Full variable domain (outside the CDR3, taken from reference TRBV28 and TRBJ1-1): DVKVTQSSRYLVKRTGEKVFLECVQDMDHENMFWYRQDPGLGLRLIYFSYDVKMKEKGDIPEGYSVSREKKERFSLILESASTNQTSMYLCASSPDIVTEAFFGQGTRLTVV.

The genes are TRBV28 and TRBJ1-2; 9 nucleotides line up with TRBD1. V lost 4 bases to trimming and J lost 3 bases; unmatched junction nucleotides: 15. The CDR3 totals 18 residues. The germline gives CDR1 MDHEN, CDR2 SYDVKM. CDR3 residues: CASSSLLGQGWGDYGYTF. In nucleotides, the CDR3 is TGTGCCAGCAGTTCACTGCTGGGACAGGGCTGGGGCGACTATGGCTACACCTTC.

This clone was observed a handful of times. This rearrangement joins TRBV6-6 to TRBJ2-2, with D unresolved. V lost 2 bases to trimming and J lost 3 bases, with 10 bases between them. Germline lookup yields CDR1 MNHNY and CDR2 SVGAGI (reference sequence). CDR3 length: 15 amino acids. CDR3 DNA: TGTGCCAGCAGTTACGTCGGACGGCACACCGGGGAGCTGTTTTTT. Translated, it gives CASSYVGRHTGELFF.

The chain couples TRBV27 to TRBJ1-1; 7 nucleotides match TRBD1. V lost 3 bases to trimming and J lost 2 bases; unmatched junction nucleotides: 3. The germline gives CDR1 MNHEY, CDR2 SMNVEV (reference sequence). The CDR3 is made up of 14 amino acids. CDR3 nucleotide sequence: TGTGCCAGCAGTTTCCACAGGGGTAACACTGAAGCTTTCTTT. This encodes CASSFHRGNTEAFF.

This clone was seen more than once but under ten times. The genes are TRBV30 and TRBJ1-4; 7 positions agree with TRBD1. This CDR3 spans 15 amino acids. CDR1 and CDR2 (germline): GTSNPN, SVGIG (reference sequence). Trimming removed 5 bases from V and 5 bases from J; junction bases left unmatched: 11. The CDR3 coding sequence is TGTGCCTGGTCCTCCACCAGAGGGGGCAATGAAAAACTGTTTTTT. It yields the protein CAWSSTRGGNEKLFF.

The rearrangement uses TRBV6-6 and TRBJ2-7; perhaps TRBD2 as D (5 bases). The CDR3 has 14 amino acids. V lost 7 bases and J lost 2, with 15 bases in between. CDR1 MNHNY and CDR2 SVGAGI come from the germline V gene (reference sequence). CDR3 DNA: TGTGCCAGCAAAAAAGCAGGACTCCCCTACGAGCAGTACTTC. It codes for CASKKAGLPYEQYF.

V gene TRBV19 combines with J gene TRBJ1-1; 10 bases are a match to TRBD1. The length of the CDR3 is 14 residues. Germline CDR1 LNHDA, CDR2 SQIVND (reference sequence). V lost 5 bases, J lost 10 bases, and 10 bases stayed unmatched. The CDR3 protein is CASSPRGTGVAAFF. The CDR3 DNA reads TGTGCCAGTAGTCCCCGGGGGACAGGGGTAGCAGCTTTCTTT.

The J gene is TRBJ2-1, the V gene TRBV2, with D perhaps matching TRBD2 (5 bases). This CDR3 is 15 amino acids long. The ends were cut back, 4 bases at V and 0 bases at J, with 10 bases in the middle. Looked up from germline, CDR1 is SNHLY and CDR2 is FYNNEI. CDR3: CASSALGSSYNEQFF. In DNA, the CDR3 is TGTGCCAGCAGTGCATTGGGGAGCTCCTACAATGAGCAGTTCTTC.

Many counts were recorded for this clone. CDR3 sequence reads: CASRPLGGRANNEQFF. The CDR3 DNA sequence: TGTGCCAGCAGACCCCTAGGCGGGAGGGCTAACAATGAGCAGTTCTTC. The V call is TRBV7-8, the J call TRBJ2-1; TRBD2 matches at 9 bases. After removal of 6 bases from V and 5 bases from J, the junction contained 11 bases not matched to a gene. There are 16 residues in the CDR3. The germline gives CDR1 SGHVS, CDR2 FQNEAQ.

The chain recombines TRBV13 with TRBJ1-1, with a tentative D call TRBD1 (6 bases). Per the germline V gene, CDR1 is PRHDT and CDR2 is FYEKMQ (reference sequence). Trimming cost V 5 bases and J 4 bases, with 14 bases left between them. CDR3 length: 14 residues. The CDR3 coding sequence is TGTGCCAGCAGCCGCCTCAGGGGTAGCACTGAAGCTTTCTTT. Translating it yields CASSRLRGSTEAFF. Combining the CDR3 with reference TRBV13 and TRBJ1-1 gives the whole variable domain AAGVIQSPRHLIKEKRETATLKCYPIPRHDTVYWYQQGPGQDPQFLISFYEKMQSDKGSIPDRFSAQQFSDYHSELNMSSLELGDSALYFCASSRLRGSTEAFFGQGTRLTVV.

This clone appeared a single time. The chain combines TRBV11-1 with TRBJ2-6; unclear D gene. Trimming removed 1 base from V and 2 bases from J, with 3 bases in between. The CDR3 totals 14 residues. Germline CDR1 and CDR2: SGHAT and FQDESV (reference sequence). The CDR3 spells CASSLGTGANVLTF. In DNA, the CDR3 is TGTGCCAGCAGCTTAGGAACTGGGGCCAACGTCCTGACTTTC.

CDR3 residues: CASSWGLAGSTDTQYF. CDR3 bases: TGTGCCAGCAGCTGGGGACTAGCGGGAAGCACAGATACGCAGTATTTT. The chain carries TRBV11-3 and TRBJ2-3; 13 positions match TRBD2. The germline gives CDR1 SGHNT, CDR2 YENEEA. Losses at the gene ends were 4 bases for V and 0 bases for J; bases not matched to a gene: 1. The CDR3 length is 16 residues.

The rearrangement uses TRBV14 and TRBJ1-1; TRBD1 matches 8 bases. The V segment lost 4 bases and the J segment 1 base; nucleotides outside the gene matches: 8. The CDR3 is made up of 16 amino acids. Germline CDR1 reads SGHDN; CDR2 reads FVKESK. CDR3 amino acids: CASSRWTGKGNTEAFF. For the CDR3, the DNA is TGTGCCAGCAGCCGCTGGACAGGGAAAGGGAACACTGAAGCTTTCTTT.

The chain links TRBV10-1 to TRBJ1-1; D unresolved. The CDR3 consists of 11 residues. Trimming pared 8 bases from V and 1 base from J, leaving 5 bases between. Germline V gene lookup returns CDR1 WNHNN and CDR2 SYGVQD (reference sequence). The CDR3: CASRENTEAFF. The DNA of the CDR3 is TGCGCCAGCCGAGAGAACACTGAAGCTTTCTTT.

This clone was seen a single time. V and J are TRBV5-1 and TRBJ2-7; D gene ambiguous. Between the trimmed V and J ends, which lost 2 bases and 3 bases, there was a span of 3 bases. The CDR3 is made up of 11 amino acids. In germline, CDR1 is SGHRS, CDR2 YFSETQ. CDR3 in DNA: TGCGCCAGCAGCTTAAACTACGAGCAGTACTTC. As protein: CASSLNYEQYF.

This chain uses TRBV18 with TRBJ1-4; TRBD1 matches 7 bases. This CDR3 region has 15 residues. V lost 7 bases and J lost 5; bases outside the gene matches: 10. Looked up from germline, CDR1 is KGHSH and CDR2 is LQKENI. As DNA, the CDR3 is TGTGCCAGCTGGGCCCCGGGACAGCTAAATGAAAAACTGTTTTTT. Translated: CASWAPGQLNEKLFF.

The chain has TRBV4-3 and TRBJ2-5; either TRBD1 or TRBD2 may supply D (5 bases each). Germline V lookup: CDR1 LGHNA, CDR2 YSLEER. V was cut by 2 bases and J by 7 bases, with 20 bases left in between. The CDR3 is made up of 16 amino acids. This CDR3 is CASSQTPGPPPGTQYF. The CDR3 DNA reads as TGCGCCAGCAGCCAAACACCGGGACCACCCCCGGGGACCCAGTACTTC.